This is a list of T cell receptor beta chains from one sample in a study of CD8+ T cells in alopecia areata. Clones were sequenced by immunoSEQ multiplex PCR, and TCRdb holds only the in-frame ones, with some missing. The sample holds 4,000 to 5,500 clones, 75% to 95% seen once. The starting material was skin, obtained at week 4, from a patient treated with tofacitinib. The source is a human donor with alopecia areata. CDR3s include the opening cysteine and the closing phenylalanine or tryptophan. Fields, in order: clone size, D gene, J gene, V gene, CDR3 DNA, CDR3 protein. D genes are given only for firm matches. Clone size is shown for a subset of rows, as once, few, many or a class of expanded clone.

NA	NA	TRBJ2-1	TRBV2	TGTGCCAGCACCCCTAGCAGTCCTGAGCAGTTCTTC	CASTPSSPEQFF
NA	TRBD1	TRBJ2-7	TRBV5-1	TGCGCCAGCAGCTTGGGTGGACAGGGCGAGCAGTACTTC	CASSLGGQGEQYF
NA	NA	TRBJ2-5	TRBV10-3	TGTGCCATCAGTGTCGGAGAGACCCAGTACTTC	CAISVGETQYF
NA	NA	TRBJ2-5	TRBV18	TGTGCCAGCTCACCTAGGCAAAAGCAAGAGACCCAGTACTTC	CASSPRQKQETQYF
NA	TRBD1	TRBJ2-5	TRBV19	TGTGCCAGTGCTACAGGGGCGTTGGGACAAGAGACCCAGTACTTC	CASATGALGQETQYF
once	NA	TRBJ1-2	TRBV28	TGTGCCACCCGTGAGGCGAATGGCTACACCTTC	CATREANGYTF
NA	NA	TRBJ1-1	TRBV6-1	TGTGCCAGCAGTGAATGGGACTTAGGAGGTTTCTTT	CASSEWDLGGFF
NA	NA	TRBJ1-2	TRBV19	TGTGCCAGTAGCCGCAGGAGACAGGACTATGGCTACACCTTC	CASSRRRQDYGYTF
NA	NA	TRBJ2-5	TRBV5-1	TGCGCCAGCAGCTTTATCCGAGGGGAGACCCAGTACTTC	CASSFIRGETQYF
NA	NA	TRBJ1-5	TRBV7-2	TGTGCCAGCAGGCCTACAGGGTACGGTCAGCCCCAGCATTTT	CASRPTGYGQPQHF
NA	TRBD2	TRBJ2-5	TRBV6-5	TGTGCCAGCACTCCTATAGCGGGGTTGGGAGAGACCCAGTACTTC	CASTPIAGLGETQYF
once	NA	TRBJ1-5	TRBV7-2	TGTGCCAGCAGCTTAGATTTTGGGGACCCCTATCAGCCCCAGCATTTT	CASSLDFGDPYQPQHF
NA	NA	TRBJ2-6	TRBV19	TGTGCCAGCTCGCCTATCCCTACGTCCTCCCTAAGGGCCAACGTCCTGACTTTC	CASSPIPTSSLRANVLTF
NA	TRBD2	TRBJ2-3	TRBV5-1	TGCGCCAGCAGCCCCGGGGAGCGGGGGCCCCGCACAGATACGCAGTATTTT	CASSPGERGPRTDTQYF
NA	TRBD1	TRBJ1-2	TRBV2	TGTGCCAGCAGTGTCCGGACAGGGGGTGGTGGCTACACCTTC	CASSVRTGGGGYTF
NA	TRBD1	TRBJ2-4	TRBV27	TGTGCCAGCAGGGGACAGGGTCACAACATTCAGTACTTC	CASRGQGHNIQYF
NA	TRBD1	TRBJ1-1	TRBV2	TGTGCCAGCAGTGACCGGGGACAGGGATCGGACACTGAAGCTTTCTTT	CASSDRGQGSDTEAFF
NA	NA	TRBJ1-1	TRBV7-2	TGTGCCAGCAGCTTTACGGGCACTGAAGCTTTCTTT	CASSFTGTEAFF
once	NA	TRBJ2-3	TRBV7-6	TGTGCCAGCAGCCCGAGAGAGCTGGGGTCTTATACGCAGTATTTT	CASSPRELGSYTQYF
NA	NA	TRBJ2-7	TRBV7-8	TGTGCCAGCAGCCTAACACAGGGTGTGCAGTACTTC	CASSLTQGVQYF
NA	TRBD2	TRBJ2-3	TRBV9	TGTGCCAGCAGCCCCCACAGCGGGGGGGCAGGAGATACGCAGTATTTT	CASSPHSGGAGDTQYF
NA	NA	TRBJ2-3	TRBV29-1	TGCAGCGTTGAAGATCCTAGGGTTGGAGGGGGTACGCAGTATTTT	CSVEDPRVGGGTQYF
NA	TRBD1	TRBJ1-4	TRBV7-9	TGTGCCAGCAGCCCGCAACAGGGGGTAAATGAAAAACTGTTTTTT	CASSPQQGVNEKLFF
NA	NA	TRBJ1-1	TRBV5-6	TGTGCCAGCAGCTTGACCCTGACGAACACTGAAGCTTTCTTT	CASSLTLTNTEAFF
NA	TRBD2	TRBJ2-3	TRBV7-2	TGTGCCAGCAGCTTAGTCGCTAGCGGGGTTATTTTGGTTGATACGCAGTATTTT	CASSLVASGVILVDTQYF
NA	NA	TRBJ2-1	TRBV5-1	TGCGCCAGCAGCTTAGGTCCAGGAAACAATGAGCAGTTCTTC	CASSLGPGNNEQFF
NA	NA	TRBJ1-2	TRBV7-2	TGTGCCAGCAGCCTGTACAGATCGGATGGCTACACCTTC	CASSLYRSDGYTF
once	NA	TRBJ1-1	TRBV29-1	TGCAGCGCAAGAATGGTTCAGAACACTGAAGCTTTCTTT	CSARMVQNTEAFF
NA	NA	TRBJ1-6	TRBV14	TGTGCCAGCAGCCCGCAGCCTATAAGCTATAATTCACCCCTCCACTTT	CASSPQPISYNSPLHF
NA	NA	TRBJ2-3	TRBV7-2	TGTGCCAGCAGCTTAATAGGTCCTCCGTCCACAGATACGCAGTATTTT	CASSLIGPPSTDTQYF
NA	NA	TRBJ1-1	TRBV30	TGTGCCTATGAAACAAAGAGAAACACTGAAGCTTTCTTT	CAYETKRNTEAFF
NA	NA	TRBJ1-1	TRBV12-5	TGTGCTAGTGGTTTGGTACCGGGCGGGAACACTGAAGCTTTCTTT	CASGLVPGGNTEAFF
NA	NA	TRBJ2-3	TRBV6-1	TGTGCCAGCACCGAAGGGCCGGGAAGCACAGATACGCAGTATTTT	CASTEGPGSTDTQYF
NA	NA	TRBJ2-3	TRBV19	TGTGCCAGTAGTATCGGTACTAGCACAGATACGCAGTATTTT	CASSIGTSTDTQYF
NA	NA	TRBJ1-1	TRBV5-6	TGTGCCAGCAGCTTGGCCGACAGGTCGGGAACTGAAGCTTTCTTT	CASSLADRSGTEAFF
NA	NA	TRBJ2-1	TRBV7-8	TGTGCCAGCAGGGACGTTAGTGATGAGCAGTTCTTC	CASRDVSDEQFF
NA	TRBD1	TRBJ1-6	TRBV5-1	TGCGCCAGCAGCACCCGACAGGGAAGGAATTCACCCCTCCACTTT	CASSTRQGRNSPLHF
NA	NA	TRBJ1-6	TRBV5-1	TGCGCCAGCAGCCCCGGTCAGCTGAATTCACCCCTCCACTTT	CASSPGQLNSPLHF
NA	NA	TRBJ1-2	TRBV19	TGTGCCAGTAGTCTAGCCTATAACTATGGCTACACCTTC	CASSLAYNYGYTF
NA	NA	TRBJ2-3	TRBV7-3	TGTGCCAGCAGCTCCATAGGCACAGATACGCAGTATTTT	CASSSIGTDTQYF
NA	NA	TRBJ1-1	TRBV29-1	TGCAGCGTTCCTATTTCCCGGGGAGAAGACACTGAAGCTTTCTTT	CSVPISRGEDTEAFF
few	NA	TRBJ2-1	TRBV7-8	TGTGCCAGCAGCCCAGGAGGGGCTGACAATGAGCAGTTCTTC	CASSPGGADNEQFF
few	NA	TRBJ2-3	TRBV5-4	TGTGCCAGCAGCTTGGAGGGCACAGATACGCAGTATTTT	CASSLEGTDTQYF
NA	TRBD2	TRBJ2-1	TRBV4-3	TGCGCCAGCAGCCAGGGAGCGAGCGGGGTCCCCTACAATGAGCAGTTCTTC	CASSQGASGVPYNEQFF
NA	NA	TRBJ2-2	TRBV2	TGTGCCAGCAGTGGTCTAGTACAGGGTGTGGGCACCGGGGAGCTGTTTTTT	CASSGLVQGVGTGELFF
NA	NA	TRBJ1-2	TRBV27	TGTGCCAGCAGTATGCTCCCGGTCGCATACTATGGCTACACCTTC	CASSMLPVAYYGYTF
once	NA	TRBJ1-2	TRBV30	TGTGCGGGTGTCGGAGACAGCCGACACTATGGCTACACCTTC	CAGVGDSRHYGYTF
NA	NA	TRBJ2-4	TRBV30	TGTGCCGGGAAGGGGAAAAACATTCAGTACTTC	CAGKGKNIQYF
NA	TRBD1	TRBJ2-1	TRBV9	TGTGCCAGCAGCGTAGCTACGGGGACAGGTACCTCTACAAATGAGCAGTTCTTC	CASSVATGTGTSTNEQFF
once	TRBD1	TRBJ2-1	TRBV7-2	TGTGCCAGCAGCCATTCAGGACAGGGGGTTCTCAATGAGCAGTTCTTC	CASSHSGQGVLNEQFF
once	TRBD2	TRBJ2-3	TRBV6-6	TGTGCCAGCAGTTCTCAGCGGGCGGGGGACACAGATACGCAGTATTTT	CASSSQRAGDTDTQYF
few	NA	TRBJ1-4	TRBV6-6	TGTGCCAGCAAGCCGGGAACGAATGAAAAACTGTTTTTT	CASKPGTNEKLFF
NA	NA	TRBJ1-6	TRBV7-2	TGTGCCAGCAGCCAGGCCAGGCAGGAGTCACCCCTCCACTTT	CASSQARQESPLHF
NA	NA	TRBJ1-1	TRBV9	TGTGCCAGCAGCGTAGAGGCGGGTATGAACACTGAAGCTTTCTTT	CASSVEAGMNTEAFF
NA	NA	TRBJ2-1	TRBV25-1	TGTGCCAGCAGTGCGTCAGGGTCCTACAATGAGCAGTTCTTC	CASSASGSYNEQFF